This is a list of T cell receptor beta chains from one sample in a study of blood T cell repertoires in COVID-19. Data came from immunoSEQ multiplex PCR; TCRdb stores just in-frame clones and leaves some out. The table has about 150,000 clones, roughly 71% seen once. Sequencing was carried out using peripheral blood. These receptors came from an elderly woman with acute or convalescent COVID-19. Both conserved end residues are part of each CDR3. D genes are given only for firm matches.

D | V | CDR3
NA | TRBV7-9 | CASSPTGQRANYGYTF
NA | TRBV5-6 | CASSFRRGNQPQHF
TRBD1 | TRBV7-2 | CASSLGTGRETQYF
NA | TRBV11-2 | CASSLERGGYTF
NA | TRBV6-6 | CASSYSGLASINEQFF
NA | TRBV3-1/TRBV3-2 | CASTHRAFDSPLHF
NA | TRBV30 | CAWSVGGTNQPQHF
TRBD1 | TRBV29-1 | CSVTQGWGYEQYF
NA | TRBV2 | CASSVKGVTEAFF
NA | TRBV4-1 | CASSQDWAVGGNTIYF
NA | TRBV3-1/TRBV3-2 | CASSQGLGGSYEQYF
NA | TRBV4-2 | CASSHIGDYSNQPQHF
NA | TRBV5-1 | CASSLVPGSGNTIYF
TRBD2 | TRBV2 | CASKRNGRGDGELFF
NA | TRBV7-2 | CASSLATRAGTEAFF
NA | TRBV7-9 | CASSHRQARGGYTF
NA | TRBV13 | CASSLERRTQYF
NA | TRBV11-1 | CASSKMRGANSPLHF
NA | TRBV30 | CAWTGTDTQYF
TRBD2 | TRBV30 | CAWGREGVGELFF
TRBD1 | TRBV19 | CASRGGGQGHGYTF
TRBD1 | TRBV19 | CASSARGLYGYTF
NA | TRBV7-2 | CASSFFGPQFF
TRBD1 | TRBV6-5 | CASSYRWDRNREKLFF
NA | TRBV18 | CASSPGDEEKLFF
NA | TRBV6-2/TRBV6-3 | CASSPTGNSNQPQHF
NA | TRBV5-8 | CASSRTGGSGNTIYF
TRBD1 | TRBV11-2 | CASSRDRATDTQYF
TRBD2 | TRBV5-1 | CASSSSGGDTQYF
TRBD2 | TRBV10-1 | CASILAPIYNERQFF
TRBD2 | TRBV9 | CASEGLANEQFF
TRBD1 | TRBV5-1 | CASSSGQRNTEAFF
NA | TRBV27 | CASSPRGQSWGNTIYF
TRBD1 | TRBV4-3 | CASSQDLGTANQPQHF
TRBD1 | TRBV5-1 | CASSSRQGDNTEAFF
NA | TRBV7-9 | CASSLRAALAYGYTF
TRBD1 | TRBV30 | CAWSRGLEGQPQHF
NA | TRBV18 | CASSILQENTEAFF
NA | TRBV2 | CASSVGQNIPKNIQYF
TRBD2 | TRBV4-3 | CASSQSLLAGASDEQFF
NA | TRBV27 | CASGGAPLVRETQYF
NA | TRBV15 | CATSRDRGGTEAFF
NA | TRBV7-3 | CASSSLPLSGELFF
TRBD2 | TRBV30 | CAWSQRGLAGPGELFF
TRBD1 | TRBV19 | CASTSSWDRGPDTQYF
NA | TRBV24-1 | CATSDGGRDEQFF
NA | TRBV10-3 | CAINEGNTEAFF
TRBD2 | TRBV7-9 | CASSHGLAEGTDTQYF
NA | TRBV6-2/TRBV6-3 | CASSYGQNDYEQYF
TRBD1 | TRBV19 | CASSVIGTGRRGTEAFF
NA | TRBV18 | CASSPFSDSGYTF
NA | TRBV30 | CAWTWRRYEQYF
TRBD1 | TRBV19 | CASSPSGTGRYTEAFF
TRBD1 | TRBV5-1 | CASSTGQGNTEAFF
NA | TRBV2 | CASSLTRGKSVGETQYF